This T cell receptor beta chain was identified during a study of blood T cell repertoires in COVID-19. On the study more broadly: Samples came from the United States, Italy and Spain, spanning acute and convalescent COVID-19. Sources were T cells, B-cell-depleted T cells, or PBMCs; the material itself was cDNA or gDNA.

Original handling: Scientists estimated how many nucleated cells there were by amplifying reference gene primers. Generated by immunoSEQ multiplex PCR, the TCRdb table keeps only in-frame clones and is missing some. V and J calls and clone size are copied from that table; D and trimming were computed from the DNA. Among some 120,000 clones listed, roughly 90% were seen once. The trim removed 5 bases at V and 0 bases at J, leaving 4 bases unmatched. Germline CDR1 SGHTA, CDR2 FQGNSA. The CDR3 contains 15 residues. The chain combines TRBV7-2 with TRBJ1-5; 7 bases line up with TRBD1. The sequence was obtained from a man aged 60 to 75 with COVID-19, enrolled during active disease. Input material: peripheral blood. The CDR3 reads CASSTDRYSNQPQHF. DNA of the CDR3: TGTGCCAGCAGCACGGACAGGTATAGCAATCAGCCCCAGCATTTT.